This record concerns one TCR beta chain sequence. Its antigen is as yet unknown. Specified time point: persistent/refractory GD, antithyroid drugs over 5 years with positive TRAb. The TCR library used RNA extracted from PBMCs. These data belong to a study of regulatory T cells in long-lasting Graves disease. Study-wide points: It was possible that the small sample size reduced accuracy.

Building the TCR beta libraries relied on iRepertoire HTBI primers, and CDR3 regions underwent Arm-PCR. One entry per CDR3 protein results from TCRdb running MiXCR on the multiplex PCR reads. Among around 450,000 distinct CDR3 sequences, roughly 21% were seen once, and the ten largest hold more than 6%. Germline CDR1 SGDLS, CDR2 YYNGEE. The CDR3 has 16 residues. V gave up 4 bases and J gave up 2 bases; unmatched junction bases: 10. The TCR originated in a female donor with Graves disease. The chain uses TRBV9 and TRBJ2-7; 9 positions agree with TRBD2. The sequences come from peripheral blood mononuclear cells (PBMCs), collected when the disease was refractory, from a patient treated with antithyroid drugs. For the CDR3, the DNA is TGTGCCAGCAGCCCCAGCGGTCCTAGCGGGGCCTACGAGCAGTACTTC. It encodes CASSPSGPSGAYEQYF.